This T cell receptor (beta chain) was sequenced for a study of CD8+CD57+ T cells in acquired aplastic anemia. Whole-study context: Each DNA sample taken from sorted CD4+ and CD8+ cells came to 3 to 4 ug on average.

The length of the CDR3 is 15 residues. Germline CDR1 and CDR2: SEHNR and FQNEAQ (reference sequence). V was clipped by 1 base and J by 13 bases, with 23 bases between them. Profiling that covered TCR beta VDJ and CDR3 relied on genomic DNA as its template. TCRdb called the reads again in MiXCR, with one record for every CDR3 protein. Of 200,000 to 300,000 distinct CDR3 sequences listed, approximately 80% were seen once; the top ten hold about 41%. All patients picked for sequencing had shown, by flow cytometry, an expansion of CD8+CD57+ cells. Each of the patients presented with severe acquired aplastic anemia.

This TCR came from a human donor with aplastic anemia. The chain has TRBV7-9 and TRBJ2-7; TRBD2 might be the D (5 bases). The specimen was sorted CD4+, CD8+, or CD8+CD57+ T cells (not recorded which) from PBMCs. CDR3 sequence (DNA): TGTGCCAGCAGCTTAGGACCCGGGGAGCCGTTTTTTGGATACTTC. Its translation is CASSLGPGEPFFGYF.